This TCR beta chain was sequenced for a study of CD8 T cells in ankylosing spondylitis. A word on this clonotype: Its antigen is currently unknown.

Quantitative molecular-barcoded 5'-RACE generated the TCR beta libraries. TCRdb re-called the 5' RACE reads through MiXCR, storing one row per CDR3 protein. The top ten hold around 0.51% of the sample, which has some 800,000 distinct CDR3 sequences, about 10% seen once. Findings and limits, study-wide: Ankylosing spondylitis blood appeared to be characterized by a TCR beta motif of fewer than ten highly homologous variants. Earlier studies detected some motif variants in reactive arthritis synovial fluid and blood. CD8+ cells made up the disease-linked clones, which were relatively rare in peripheral blood. Reportedly, disease-linked clones are significantly enriched in ankylosing spondylitis patients' matched synovial fluid.

Germline CDR1 reads MNHEY; CDR2 reads SMNVEV (reference sequence). The CDR3 length is 16 residues. Trimming cost V 2 bases and J 2 bases, with 13 bases left between them. The clonotype originates from a male donor with ankylosing spondylitis. The rearrangement links TRBV27 to TRBJ2-1; D may be TRBD2 (5 bases). Sequenced input: blood, either unsorted or a sorted T cell fraction (not recorded which). CDR3 sequence: CASSLRLALAYNEQFF. The CDR3 DNA reads as TGTGCCAGCAGTTTAAGGCTAGCCCTAGCCTACAATGAGCAGTTCTTC.